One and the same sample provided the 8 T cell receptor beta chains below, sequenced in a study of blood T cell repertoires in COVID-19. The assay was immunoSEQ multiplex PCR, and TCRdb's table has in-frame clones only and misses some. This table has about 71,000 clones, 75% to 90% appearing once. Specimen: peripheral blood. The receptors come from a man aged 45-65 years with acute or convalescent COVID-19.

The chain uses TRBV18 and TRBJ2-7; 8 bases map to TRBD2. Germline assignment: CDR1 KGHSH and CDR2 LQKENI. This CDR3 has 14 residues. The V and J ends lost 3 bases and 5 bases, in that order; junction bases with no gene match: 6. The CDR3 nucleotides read TGTGCCAGCTCACCCCGGGGGGGGTCCGACGAGCAGTACTTC. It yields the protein CASSPRGGSDEQYF.

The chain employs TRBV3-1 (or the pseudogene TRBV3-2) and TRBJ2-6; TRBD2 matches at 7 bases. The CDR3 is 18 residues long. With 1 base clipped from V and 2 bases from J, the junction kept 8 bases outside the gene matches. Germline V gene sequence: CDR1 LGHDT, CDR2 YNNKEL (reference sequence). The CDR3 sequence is CASSQVTGGGPGANVLTF. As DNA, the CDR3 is TGTGCCAGCAGCCAAGTAACGGGAGGAGGACCTGGGGCCAACGTCCTGACTTTC.

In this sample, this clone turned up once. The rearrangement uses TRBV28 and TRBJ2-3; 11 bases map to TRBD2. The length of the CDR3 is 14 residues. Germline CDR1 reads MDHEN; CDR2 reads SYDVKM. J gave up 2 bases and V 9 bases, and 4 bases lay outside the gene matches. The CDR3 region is CASRLAGSTDTQYF. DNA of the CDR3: TGTGCCAGTAGACTAGCGGGATCCACAGATACGCAGTATTTT.

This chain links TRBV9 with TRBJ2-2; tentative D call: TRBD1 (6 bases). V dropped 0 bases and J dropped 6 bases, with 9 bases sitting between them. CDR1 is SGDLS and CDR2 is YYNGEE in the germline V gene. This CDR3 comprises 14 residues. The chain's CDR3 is CASSVAQGSGELFF. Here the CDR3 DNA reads TGTGCCAGCAGCGTAGCCCAGGGGTCCGGGGAGCTGTTTTTT.

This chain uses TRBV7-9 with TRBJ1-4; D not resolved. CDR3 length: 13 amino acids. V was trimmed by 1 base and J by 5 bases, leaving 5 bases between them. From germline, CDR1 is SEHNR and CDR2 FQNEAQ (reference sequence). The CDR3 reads CASSLGLNEKLFF. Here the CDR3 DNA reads TGTGCCAGCAGCTTAGGCCTAAATGAAAAACTGTTTTTT.

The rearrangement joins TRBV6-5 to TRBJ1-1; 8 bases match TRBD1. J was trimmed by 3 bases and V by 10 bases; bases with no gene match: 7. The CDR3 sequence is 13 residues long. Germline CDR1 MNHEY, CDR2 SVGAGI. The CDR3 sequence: CAISLTGDTEAFF. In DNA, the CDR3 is TGTGCCATCAGCCTGACAGGGGACACTGAAGCTTTCTTT.

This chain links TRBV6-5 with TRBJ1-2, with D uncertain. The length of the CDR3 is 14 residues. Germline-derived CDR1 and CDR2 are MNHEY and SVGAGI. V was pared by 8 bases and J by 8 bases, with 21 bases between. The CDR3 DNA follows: TGTGCCAGCTCCCCCCGGCAGGTCCGGTACGGCTACACCTTC. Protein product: CASSPRQVRYGYTF.

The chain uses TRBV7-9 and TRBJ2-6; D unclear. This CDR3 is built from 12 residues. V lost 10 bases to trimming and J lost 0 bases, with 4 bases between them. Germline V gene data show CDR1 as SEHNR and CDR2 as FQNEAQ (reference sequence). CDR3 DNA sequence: TGTGCCACCCACTCTGGGGCCAACGTCCTGACTTTC. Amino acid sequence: CATHSGANVLTF.